This T cell receptor beta chain comes out of a study of beta chain features in type 1 diabetes listed by TCRdb under 2018. Concerning the study at large: Mean age, gender distribution, total cell number and subset yield were not different between patients and healthy donors. The study compared TCRB repertoires of sorted circulating CD4+ T cell subsets between recently diagnosed type 1 diabetes patients and matched healthy donors. A total of about 100,000,000 sorted cells were examined across all samples, and RNA yield correlated strongly with the number of cells per subset. Regulatory and stem cell-like memory subsets were isolated from only 8 patients and roughly 8 healthy donors, whereas naive and central memory subsets came from all 30 or so donors.

The germline V gene (reference sequence) gives CDR1 as MNHNY and CDR2 as SVGAGI. CDR3 length: 13 amino acids, cysteine to phenylalanine. The retained sequence is limited to the CDR3, 39 bases, with the frame set at the first base. V loses 8 bases at its end and J loses 4 bases; junction bases beyond the gene matches: 6. This clone was observed a few times. What this receptor recognizes is not known. No per-base quality is available; no much larger clone lies one base away. The entire isolated RNA was reverse transcribed using the High Capacity cDNA Reverse Transcription Kit, and thus expressed TCRB transcripts were sequenced. Deep immunoSEQ sequencing was applied to naive, central memory and regulatory T cell samples, giving an average of about 3.8 million total reads per sample. Sorted cells were lysed in RLT buffer and RNA was extracted with DNase-treated RNeasy Micro or Mini kits, depending on cell number. Each cell subset was processed on its own to prevent cross-contamination, while patient and healthy donor samples were processed together. Using the immunoSEQ multiplex PCR, TCRB sequences were amplified from cDNA into 87-bp fragments spanning the CDR3 region. The amplicons were sequenced using the Illumina HiSeq platform. As for the original processing: Synthetic template baselines were used to correct PCR bias computationally, reads within Hamming distance 2 were collapsed, and singletons that could not be merged were discarded. Reads were aligned against IMGT to assign V, D and J genes, CDR3 length and insertions or deletions at six rearrangement sites. Within each subset, clonotype counts were normalized to the number of sorted cells before true diversity and Gini coefficients were calculated with the tcR R package. The overlap coefficient, calculated on TCRB nucleotide sequences, was used to measure repertoire sharing. Out-of-frame TCRB sequences from naive cells were analyzed as a proxy for the pre-selection repertoire. TCRdb took this table from immuneACCESS and kept in-frame rearrangements with V and J called. Such tables lack part of the clones; where checked against another copy, unresolved V genes explain under half of the gap, and the rest is unexplained. For V, J and clone size, that table is used; D and trimming come from the DNA. Counted in this sample were nearly 250,000 clones; approximately 14% of them appeared once. The ten largest clones capture 0.025% to 0.03% of the sample.

Each donor gave one peripheral blood draw, averaging roughly 120 mL, which was collected into heparinised tubes. Naive, central memory, regulatory and stem cell-like memory CD4+ T cells were sorted on a BD FACSAria II using a panel including CD45RO, CCR7, CD25, CD127, CD95 and CD27. A purity above 98% was achieved for all sorted populations. PBMCs were isolated immediately by Lymphoprep density gradient centrifugation and stained directly without culture. Samples were stained and sorted in pairs, with one healthy donor and one patient per experiment, so that batch effects were minimized. The paper as a whole reports these results and caveats: In all four CD4+ subsets, TCRB CDR3 length was moderately but significantly shorter in type 1 diabetes patients. PCR may preferentially amplify shorter templates, but because patient and control samples were amplified and corrected together, any resulting skew would affect both groups equally. Sequencing cDNA rather than genomic DNA could over-represent highly expressing activated cells, although activation and CD3 levels did not differ between groups. Patients with type 1 diabetes made fewer insertions and deleted more nucleotides at VDJ recombination sites, implying thymic rearrangement abnormalities. The naive, central memory and regulatory TCRB repertoires appeared to resemble one another more closely among patients than among healthy donors. HLA sub-analyses involved small numbers of individuals, so any influence of HLA type on TCRB rearrangement remained unresolved.

The source of this sequence is a woman between 40 and 55 years old in good health. The chain was built from TRBV6-6 and TRBJ2-7; TRBD2 matches 9 bases in the middle. Sequenced: naive CD4+ T cells from blood. What this sample's cell subset or site label stands for: true naive CD4+ T cells. CDR3 protein: CASEASGVYEQYF. The nucleotide sequence is TGTGCCAGCGAGGCTAGCGGGGTTTACGAGCAGTACTTC.